This T cell receptor beta chain comes out of a study of cytomegalovirus exposure and HLA in healthy donors. Primers: 60 Vbeta forward and 13 Jbeta reverse. Profiled with immunoSEQ multiplex PCR; TCRdb holds only in-frame clones, not every one. The data show around 150,000 clones, with roughly 80% seen just once and about 1.6% held by the top ten. The count of this clone is one. The sequenced sample was PBMCs. The sequence came from a girl aged 5-17 years in good health and CMV-seropositive.

The CDR3 protein is CASSSEAGGRDTQYF. DNA for the CDR3: TGCGCCAGCAGTTCCGAAGCGGGGGGCCGGGATACGCAGTATTTT. The J gene is TRBJ2-3, the V gene TRBV10-1; 9 bases line up with TRBD2. V trimming: 5 bases; J trimming: 6 bases; junction bases outside the gene matches: 9. The germline V gene has CDR1 WNHNN and CDR2 SYGVQD (reference sequence). This CDR3 has 15 amino acids.